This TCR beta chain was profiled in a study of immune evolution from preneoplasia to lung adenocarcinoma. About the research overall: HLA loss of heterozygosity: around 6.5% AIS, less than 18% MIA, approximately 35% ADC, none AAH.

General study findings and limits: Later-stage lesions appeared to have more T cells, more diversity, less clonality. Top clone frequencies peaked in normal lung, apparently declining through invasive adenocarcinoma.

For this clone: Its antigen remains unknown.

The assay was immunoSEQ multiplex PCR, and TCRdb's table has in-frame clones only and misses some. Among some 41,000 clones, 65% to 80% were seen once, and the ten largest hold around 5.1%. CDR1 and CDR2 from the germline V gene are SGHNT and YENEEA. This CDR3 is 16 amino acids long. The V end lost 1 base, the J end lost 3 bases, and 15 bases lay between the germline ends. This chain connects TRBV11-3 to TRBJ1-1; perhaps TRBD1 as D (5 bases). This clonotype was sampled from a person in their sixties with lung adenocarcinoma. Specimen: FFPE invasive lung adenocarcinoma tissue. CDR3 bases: TGTGCCAGCAGCTTAGGTTTAGGCTCGGGGGACACTGAAGCTTTCTTT. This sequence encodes CASSLGLGSGDTEAFF.